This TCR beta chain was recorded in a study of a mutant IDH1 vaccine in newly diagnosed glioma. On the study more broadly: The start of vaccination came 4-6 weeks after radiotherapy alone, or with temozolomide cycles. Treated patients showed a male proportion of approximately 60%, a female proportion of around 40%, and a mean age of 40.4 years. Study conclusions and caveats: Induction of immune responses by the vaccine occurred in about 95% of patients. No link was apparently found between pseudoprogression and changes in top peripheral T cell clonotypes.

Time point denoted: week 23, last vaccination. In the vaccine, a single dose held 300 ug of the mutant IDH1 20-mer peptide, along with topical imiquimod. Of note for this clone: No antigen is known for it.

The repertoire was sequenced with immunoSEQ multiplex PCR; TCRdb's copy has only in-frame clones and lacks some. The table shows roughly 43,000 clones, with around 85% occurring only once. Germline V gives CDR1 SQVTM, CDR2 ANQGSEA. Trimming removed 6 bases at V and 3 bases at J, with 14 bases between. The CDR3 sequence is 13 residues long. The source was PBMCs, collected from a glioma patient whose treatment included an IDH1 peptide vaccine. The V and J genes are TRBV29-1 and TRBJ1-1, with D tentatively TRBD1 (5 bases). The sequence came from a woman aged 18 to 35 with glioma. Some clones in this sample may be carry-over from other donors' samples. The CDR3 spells CSVSGRGYTEAFF. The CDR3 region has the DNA TGCAGCGTGTCGGGGCGGGGGTACACTGAAGCTTTCTTT.